This T cell receptor beta chain was documented in a study of cytomegalovirus exposure and HLA in healthy donors. Worth noting for this clone: The target antigen is unknown.

Primers included in the PCR were 60 Vbeta and 13 Jbeta primers. This table comes from immunoSEQ multiplex PCR, and its TCRdb copy is limited to in-frame clones, with some not included. This table has 150,000 to 180,000 clones, around 70% appearing once. CDR1 and CDR2 (germline): SEHNR, FQNEAQ (reference sequence). Unmatched junction bases numbered 9, after V lost 5 bases and J lost 0 bases. The CDR3 has 17 amino acids. Study-level findings and limits: Across donors, presence/absence analyses took sequencing depth to be roughly uniform. Association with HLA alleles at 0.05 false discovery rate was found for 15,000 or so TCR beta sequences in a later analysis.

The receptor was derived from a young man in good health and CMV-seronegative. The chain is built from TRBV7-9 and TRBJ2-1; 8 positions agree with TRBD1. Sequencing used PBMCs. CDR3 protein: CASSPGQGFSSYNEQFF. The DNA of the CDR3 is TGTGCCAGCAGCCCCGGACAGGGATTCAGCTCCTACAATGAGCAGTTCTTC.